These T cell receptor beta chains were read from a single sample in a study of blood T cell repertoires in COVID-19. Assay used: immunoSEQ multiplex PCR; TCRdb lists only in-frame clones, some missing. The table lists 180,000 or so clones, 80% to 85% of them singletons. The sample consisted of PBMCs or T cells enriched from blood (not recorded which). The receptors stem from a woman aged 55-69 years who had recovered from COVID-19. CDR3s include the opening cysteine and the closing phenylalanine or tryptophan. A D gene is named only where the DNA matches it firmly. Clone size is not always given. Where it is, it says once, few, many or a class for expanded clones.

D gene: TRBD1; clone size: -; J gene: TRBJ2-7; V gene: TRBV2; CDR3 DNA: TGTGCCAGCGGGACAGGGCTTTACGAGCAGTACTTC; CDR3 protein: CASGTGLYEQYF
D gene: -; clone size: -; J gene: TRBJ2-7; V gene: TRBV2; CDR3 DNA: TGTGCCAGCAGTGGCCTAGCGAGTTCCTACGAGCAGTACTTC; CDR3 protein: CASSGLASSYEQYF
D gene: -; clone size: -; J gene: TRBJ2-4; V gene: TRBV19; CDR3 DNA: TGTGCCAGTCGGCAGAGACTATCCGAAAACATTCAGTACTTC; CDR3 protein: CASRQRLSENIQYF
D gene: -; clone size: -; J gene: TRBJ1-6; V gene: TRBV6-1; CDR3 DNA: TGTGCCAGCAGTGAAGAGGAGGGGTTTAATTCACCCCTCCACTTT; CDR3 protein: CASSEEEGFNSPLHF
D gene: TRBD2; clone size: -; J gene: TRBJ2-1; V gene: TRBV10-3; CDR3 DNA: TGTGCCATCAGTGATCAGCGGGAAGGATCCTACAATGAGCAGTTCTTC; CDR3 protein: CAISDQREGSYNEQFF
D gene: TRBD2; clone size: -; J gene: TRBJ2-1; V gene: TRBV5-1; CDR3 DNA: TGCGCCAGCAGCTTAACTTTAGCGGGGGACTCCTACAATGAGCAGTTCTTC; CDR3 protein: CASSLTLAGDSYNEQFF
D gene: -; clone size: -; J gene: TRBJ2-6; V gene: TRBV6-6; CDR3 DNA: TGTGCCAGCAGTCCCCAACGAACAGTCTCTGGGGCCAACGTCCTGACTTTC; CDR3 protein: CASSPQRTVSGANVLTF
D gene: TRBD2; clone size: -; J gene: TRBJ2-1; V gene: TRBV20-1; CDR3 DNA: TGCAGTGCTTCTAGCGGAAATGAGCAGTTCTTC; CDR3 protein: CSASSGNEQFF
D gene: -; clone size: -; J gene: TRBJ1-2; V gene: TRBV28; CDR3 DNA: TGTGCCAGCAGGTCCAGAGGAAACTATGGCTACACCTTC; CDR3 protein: CASRSRGNYGYTF
D gene: -; clone size: -; J gene: TRBJ2-2; V gene: TRBV11-2; CDR3 DNA: TGTGCCAGCAGCTTCCGACAGAACACCGGGGAGCTGTTTTTT; CDR3 protein: CASSFRQNTGELFF
D gene: -; clone size: -; J gene: TRBJ2-7; V gene: TRBV4-2; CDR3 DNA: TGTGCCAGCAGCCAAGACCGGCTAGCGACGAGCTCCTACGAGCAGTACTTC; CDR3 protein: CASSQDRLATSSYEQYF
D gene: -; clone size: -; J gene: TRBJ1-2; V gene: TRBV29-1; CDR3 DNA: TGCAGCGTAGCCTCAGGGGCGGACTATGGCTACACCTTC; CDR3 protein: CSVASGADYGYTF
D gene: -; clone size: -; J gene: TRBJ1-6; V gene: TRBV19; CDR3 DNA: TGTGCCAGTAGTGGAGGTGTCAGGGGCAAGTCACCCCTCCACTTT; CDR3 protein: CASSGGVRGKSPLHF
D gene: TRBD1; clone size: once; J gene: TRBJ1-2; V gene: TRBV29-1; CDR3 DNA: TGCAGCGTTTGGACAGGGGGCGCGCGGGACTATGGCTACACCTTC; CDR3 protein: CSVWTGGARDYGYTF
D gene: -; clone size: -; J gene: TRBJ2-7; V gene: TRBV5-1; CDR3 DNA: TGCGCCAGCAGCTTGGTGGGGCTATGGGAGCAGTACTTC; CDR3 protein: CASSLVGLWEQYF
D gene: -; clone size: -; J gene: TRBJ2-1; V gene: TRBV5-1; CDR3 DNA: TGCGCCAGCAGCCTTAGCGGATACTCCTACAATGAGCAGTTCTTC; CDR3 protein: CASSLSGYSYNEQFF
D gene: TRBD2; clone size: -; J gene: TRBJ2-7; V gene: TRBV6-6; CDR3 DNA: TGTGCCAGCAGACGGACTAGCCGGTCCCACTACGAGCAGTACTTC; CDR3 protein: CASRRTSRSHYEQYF
D gene: TRBD2; clone size: -; J gene: TRBJ2-2; V gene: TRBV5-1; CDR3 DNA: TGCGCCAGCAGCACTAGCGGGGCGACAGCCGGGGAGCTGTTTTTT; CDR3 protein: CASSTSGATAGELFF
D gene: TRBD2; clone size: -; J gene: TRBJ2-2; V gene: TRBV3-1/TRBV3-2; CDR3 DNA: TGTGCCAGCAGACCCCCCGGGAGGGGCGGGGAGCTGTTTTTT; CDR3 protein: CASRPPGRGGELFF
D gene: -; clone size: -; J gene: TRBJ2-7; V gene: TRBV30; CDR3 DNA: TGTGCCTGGACCAACGGCGGGACCTCCTCCTACGAGCAGTACTTC; CDR3 protein: CAWTNGGTSSYEQYF
D gene: -; clone size: -; J gene: TRBJ2-5; V gene: TRBV6-6; CDR3 DNA: TGTGCCAGCAGTTACGCCGGGGAAGGAGAGACCCAGTACTTC; CDR3 protein: CASSYAGEGETQYF
D gene: -; clone size: once; J gene: TRBJ1-1; V gene: TRBV19; CDR3 DNA: TGTGCCAGTAGTCTACAGATGAACACTGAAGCTTTCTTT; CDR3 protein: CASSLQMNTEAFF
D gene: -; clone size: few; J gene: TRBJ1-2; V gene: TRBV11-2; CDR3 DNA: TGTGCCAGCAGCCCGTACAGGGACACTAACTATGGCTACACCTTC; CDR3 protein: CASSPYRDTNYGYTF
D gene: -; clone size: -; J gene: TRBJ1-5; V gene: TRBV10-2; CDR3 DNA: TGCGCCAGCAGCCTAAGCGGAGGCCAGCCCCAGCATTTT; CDR3 protein: CASSLSGGQPQHF